This is a list of T cell receptor beta chains from one sample in a study of T cells in localized non-small cell lung cancer. This table comes from immunoSEQ multiplex PCR, and its TCRdb copy is limited to in-frame clones, with some not included. The data hold about 36,000 clones, with around nine tenths observed a single time. Sequences were derived from peripheral blood, sampled before any cancer treatment. Receptor source: a woman aged 35 to 70 with stage I lung adenocarcinoma. CDR3s include the opening cysteine and the closing phenylalanine or tryptophan. The D gene is left open where the match is weak. Only part of the rows carry a size: once, few, many, or a class if the clone is expanded.

cdr3_aa,cdr3_nt,j_call,v_call,clone_size,d_call
CASSTSTSEGKYNEQFF,TGTGCCAGTAGTACCAGCACTAGCGAAGGAAAATACAATGAGCAGTTCTTC,TRBJ2-1,TRBV19,.,TRBD2
CASSSGTTSYNEQFF,TGTGCCAGCAGCTCCGGGACAACTAGCTACAATGAGCAGTTCTTC,TRBJ2-1,TRBV5-4,.,.
CASSVGGTTGELFF,TGTGCCAGCAGCGTAGGGGGGACGACCGGGGAGCTGTTTTTT,TRBJ2-2,TRBV9,.,.
CASSPTRGSSGANVLTF,TGTGCCAGCAGCCCCACAAGGGGTTCCTCTGGGGCCAACGTCCTGACTTTC,TRBJ2-6,TRBV11-3,.,.
CASSLSGGGGTQYF,TGTGCCAGCAGCTTGTCCGGGGGCGGAGGGACCCAGTACTTC,TRBJ2-5,TRBV5-8,few,.
CASSLGTGKDSPLHF,TGTGCCAGCAGCTTAGGGACAGGGAAAGATTCACCCCTCCACTTT,TRBJ1-6,TRBV7-8,.,TRBD1
CASRRSGQGSYEQYF,TGTGCCAGCAGGAGATCGGGACAGGGGTCCTACGAGCAGTACTTC,TRBJ2-7,TRBV6-5,.,TRBD1
CASSSAGGGNTEAFF,TGTGCCAGCAGCAGCGCAGGGGGCGGAAACACTGAAGCTTTCTTT,TRBJ1-1,TRBV21-1,.,.
CSALPGQSYEQYF,TGCAGCGCCCTCCCGGGACAGTCCTACGAGCAGTACTTC,TRBJ2-7,TRBV29-1,.,TRBD1
CASRTSERGGSYNEQFF,TGCGCCAGCAGAACTTCCGAGCGGGGGGGTTCCTACAATGAGCAGTTCTTC,TRBJ2-1,TRBV4-1,.,TRBD2
CASSYSGLAQETQYF,TGTGCCAGCAGTTACTCCGGACTAGCCCAAGAGACCCAGTACTTC,TRBJ2-5,TRBV6-5,.,TRBD2
CASSEMGGGGTDTQYF,TGTGCCAGCAGTGAAATGGGCGGGGGGGGCACAGATACGCAGTATTTT,TRBJ2-3,TRBV2,few,TRBD2
CASSWGYNYGYTF,TGTGCCAGCAGTTGGGGGTATAACTATGGCTACACCTTC,TRBJ1-2,TRBV27,.,.
CASSEISTQETQYF,TGTGCCAGCAGTGAAATCTCGACTCAAGAGACCCAGTACTTC,TRBJ2-5,TRBV6-1,.,.
CASSQERRPDSPLHF,TGCGCCAGCAGCCAAGAGAGGAGGCCGGATTCACCCCTCCACTTT,TRBJ1-6,TRBV4-3,.,.
CASSVATGTANEQFF,TGTGCCAGCAGCGTAGCTACCGGGACGGCGAATGAGCAGTTCTTC,TRBJ2-1,TRBV9,.,.
CASSFGRRVETQYF,TGTGCCAGCAGCTTCGGCCGACGTGTGGAGACCCAGTACTTC,TRBJ2-5,TRBV7-8,.,.
CASRGTRGPTDTQYF,TGTGCCAGCAGGGGGACTAGGGGACCCACAGATACGCAGTATTTT,TRBJ2-3,TRBV27,.,TRBD2
CASSLNPDSIGRGTQYF,TGCGCCAGCAGCCTTAACCCGGACTCTATAGGGCGTGGTACGCAGTATTTT,TRBJ2-3,TRBV5-1,once,.
CASSPRGYYGYTF,TGTGCCAGCAGCCCCAGGGGGTACTATGGCTACACCTTC,TRBJ1-2,TRBV6-5,.,TRBD1
CASSQLLATNEKLFF,TGTGCCAGCAGTCAGCTCCTTGCAACTAATGAAAAACTGTTTTTT,TRBJ1-4,TRBV28,.,.
CASSLGTANTEAFF,TGTGCCAGCAGCTTAGGAACGGCAAACACTGAAGCTTTCTTT,TRBJ1-1,TRBV7-2,.,.
CASSLEDSTTGELFF,TGCGCCAGCAGCTTGGAGGACAGCACTACCGGGGAGCTGTTTTTT,TRBJ2-2,TRBV5-1,once,.
CASSFGQGAAEQFF,TGTGCTAGCAGCTTCGGACAGGGTGCCGCAGAGCAGTTCTTC,TRBJ2-1,TRBV7-7,.,TRBD1
CASSLRHGGGDTDTQYF,TGTGCCAGCAGTTTACGGCATGGGGGAGGGGATACAGATACGCAGTATTTT,TRBJ2-3,TRBV27,.,TRBD2
CASSLEMKSTGYSNQPQHF,TGTGCCAGCAGCTTAGAAATGAAGAGTACAGGATATAGCAATCAGCCCCAGCATTTT,TRBJ1-5,TRBV7-8,.,.
CASSPDGFSSGNTIYF,TGTGCCAGCTCCCCGGACGGATTTTCCTCTGGAAACACCATATATTTT,TRBJ1-3,TRBV18,.,.
CASSPGSQIYNEQFF,TGCGCCAGCAGCCCAGGTAGTCAGATTTACAATGAGCAGTTCTTC,TRBJ2-1,TRBV5-1,.,.
CASSLATGGASPLHF,TGTGCCAGCAGCTTAGCGACAGGGGGCGCTTCACCCCTCCACTTT,TRBJ1-6,TRBV7-2,.,TRBD1
CASSSAGGARSGYTF,TGTGCCAGTAGTTCGGCCGGGGGCGCACGCAGCGGCTACACCTTC,TRBJ1-2,TRBV19,.,.
CASSLPGTAINTGELFF,TGTGCCAGCAGCTTACCCGGGACAGCTATTAACACCGGGGAGCTGTTTTTT,TRBJ2-2,TRBV5-8,.,TRBD1
CASSLAHEQPQHF,TGTGCCAGCAGCTTAGCACATGAACAGCCCCAGCATTTT,TRBJ1-5,TRBV7-2,.,.
CASSVAPGPGYEQYF,TGTGCCAGCAGCGTAGCTCCGGGCCCCGGCTACGAGCAGTACTTC,TRBJ2-7,TRBV9,once,.
CSVEDRPYNEQFF,TGCAGCGTTGAAGACAGGCCATACAATGAGCAGTTCTTC,TRBJ2-1,TRBV29-1,few,.
CASSDPSGTANSPLHF,TGTGCCAGCAGTGATCCCTCCGGGACGGCTAATTCACCCCTCCACTTT,TRBJ1-6,TRBV2,.,.
CASSDSSAVGSPLHF,TGTGCCAGCAGTGACTCTTCGGCAGTAGGGTCACCCCTCCACTTT,TRBJ1-6,TRBV6-4,.,.
CASSPLRSSGNTIYF,TGTGCCAGCTCACCCCTTCGGAGCTCTGGAAACACCATATATTTT,TRBJ1-3,TRBV18,.,.
CASSEARQTQYF,TGTGCCAGCAGTGAAGCGCGGCAGACCCAGTACTTC,TRBJ2-5,TRBV2,.,.
CASTSDRFSTDTQYF,TGTGCCAGCACCTCGGACAGGTTTAGCACAGATACGCAGTATTTT,TRBJ2-3,TRBV7-8,.,TRBD1
CASSSDQTGNNSPLHF,TGTGCCAGCTCATCAGACCAGACAGGGAATAATTCACCCCTCCACTTT,TRBJ1-6,TRBV18,.,TRBD1
CASRTHRAGGTYEQYF,TGTGCCAGCCGTACCCATCGGGCAGGGGGAACCTACGAGCAGTACTTC,TRBJ2-7,TRBV28,.,TRBD1
CASSVAVSSGNTIYF,TGTGCCAGCAGCGTAGCTGTGAGCTCTGGAAACACCATATATTTT,TRBJ1-3,TRBV9,.,.
CASSFRDRVMGGYTF,TGTGCCAGCAGCTTCCGGGACAGGGTTATGGGTGGCTACACCTTC,TRBJ1-2,TRBV7-4,.,TRBD1
CASSDSAGGSGYTF,TGTGCCAGCAGTGACTCGGCAGGGGGATCTGGCTACACCTTC,TRBJ1-2,TRBV6-4,.,TRBD1
CASSGIIETQYF,TGTGCCAGCAGTGGGATAATCGAGACCCAGTACTTC,TRBJ2-5,TRBV25-1,.,.
CASSSGLASTDTQYF,TGTGCTAGCAGCTCCGGACTCGCCAGCACAGATACGCAGTATTTT,TRBJ2-3,TRBV7-7,.,.
CASSDSYYGYTF,TGTGCCAGCAGTGATTCCTACTATGGCTACACCTTC,TRBJ1-2,TRBV28,.,.
CASSIGTPGAEQYF,TGTGCCAGCAGCATCGGGACCCCGGGGGCCGAGCAGTACTTC,TRBJ2-7,TRBV9,once,.
CASSHSYTEAFF,TGTGCCAGCAGCCACAGCTACACTGAAGCTTTCTTT,TRBJ1-1,TRBV14,.,.
CASSLDGGGGGPYNEQFF,TGTGCCAGCAGTCTCGACGGGGGGGGCGGGGGCCCCTACAATGAGCAGTTCTTC,TRBJ2-1,TRBV27,.,TRBD2
CASSEGTGSPEQYF,TGCGCCAGCAGTGAAGGGACAGGGTCTCCCGAGCAGTACTTC,TRBJ2-7,TRBV10-1,.,TRBD1
CASSPRGTTDTQYF,TGTGCCAGCAGCCCCCGAGGTACCACAGATACGCAGTATTTT,TRBJ2-3,TRBV11-3,.,.
CASSLRYLEAFF,TGTGCCAGCAGCTTAAGGTACCTTGAAGCTTTCTTT,TRBJ1-1,TRBV11-2,.,.
CASSLGAARNTIYF,TGTGCCAGCAGCTTAGGGGCGGCCCGCAACACCATATATTTT,TRBJ1-3,TRBV7-2,.,.
CASSLEGGTNTEAFF,TGCGCCAGCAGCTTGGAAGGAGGGACGAACACTGAAGCTTTCTTT,TRBJ1-1,TRBV5-1,.,.
CASSQLVNYGYTF,TGTGCCAGCAGCCAATTAGTTAACTATGGCTACACCTTC,TRBJ1-2,TRBV4-2,.,.
CASSLDRNTEAFF,TGTGCCAGCAGCTTAGACAGGAACACTGAAGCTTTCTTT,TRBJ1-1,TRBV7-2,.,.
CASSLGLAGPTDTQYF,TGTGCCAGCAGTTTGGGACTAGCGGGCCCCACAGATACGCAGTATTTT,TRBJ2-3,TRBV27,.,TRBD2
CASKTGVSANVLTF,TGTGCCAGTAAGACCGGGGTGTCGGCCAACGTCCTGACTTTC,TRBJ2-6,TRBV19,.,.